One sample yielded the 17 T cell receptor beta chains listed below, sequenced in a study of CD8 T cells in Susac syndrome. Reverse transcription used roughly 0.5 to 1 ug RNA and random hexamers. TCRdb re-called the immunoSEQ multiplex PCR reads through MiXCR, storing one row per CDR3 protein. The sample holds about 69,000 distinct CDR3 sequences, approximately 95% seen once. The sequenced material came from CD8+ T cells from PBMCs. The receptor set was obtained from a human donor in good health.

The gene calls are TRBV7-9 and TRBJ2-2, with a possible D match to TRBD2 (5 bases). Trimming left V 5 bases short and J 0 bases short, with 19 bases between. CDR3 length equals 18 residues. In germline, CDR1 is SEHNR, CDR2 FQNEAQ (reference sequence). For the CDR3, the DNA is TGTGCCAGCAGCCCCCCGAGGGTCCACCACTCGAACACCGGGGAGCTGTTTTTT. Encoded protein: CASSPPRVHHSNTGELFF.

The chain employs TRBV6-2 or TRBV6-3 and TRBJ2-3; 15 nucleotides agree with TRBD2. Looked up from germline, CDR1 is MNHEY and CDR2 is SVGEGT. Trimming at V came to 6 bases and at J to 2 bases, leaving 6 bases not matched to a gene. This CDR3 spans 17 amino acids. The CDR3 sequence: CASRLGLAGGHTDTQYF. In nucleotides, the CDR3 is TGTGCCAGCAGACTGGGACTAGCGGGGGGCCACACAGATACGCAGTATTTT.

The J gene is TRBJ1-1, the V gene TRBV2; unclear D gene. Germline loops: CDR1 SNHLY, CDR2 FYNNEI. This CDR3 comprises 13 residues. Trimming removed 3 bases from V and 0 bases from J, with 5 bases in between. CDR3 nucleotides: TGTGCCAGCAGTGATTACGTGAACACTGAAGCTTTCTTT. It encodes CASSDYVNTEAFF.

The rearrangement joins TRBV7-3 to TRBJ2-3; 15 bases match TRBD2. Germline V gene sequence: CDR1 SGHTA, CDR2 FQGTGA. The length of the CDR3 is 18 residues. The V gene end was trimmed by 5 bases and the J gene end by 4 bases; junction bases not matched to a gene: 10. DNA of the CDR3: TGTGCCAGCAGCCCTCCTCCCAGGACTAGCGGGGGGGCAGATACGCAGTATTTT. Its translation: CASSPPPRTSGGADTQYF.

V gene TRBV13 combines with J gene TRBJ1-6; D call uncertain. CDR3 length: 15 residues. CDR1 and CDR2 from the germline V gene are PRHDT and FYEKMQ (reference sequence). Trimming left V 4 bases short and J 7 bases short, with 14 bases between. The CDR3 loop reads CASSSDSERNSPLHF. In nucleotides, the CDR3 is TGTGCCAGCAGCTCAGATTCGGAGAGAAATTCACCCCTCCACTTT.

V usage is TRBV3-1 and J usage is TRBJ1-5; 9 nucleotides agree with TRBD1. This CDR3 spans 18 amino acids. Germline CDR1 reads LGHDT; CDR2 reads YNNKEL (reference sequence). The ends lost 0 bases at V and 1 base at J; junction bases unmatched: 7. CDR3 in DNA: TGTGCCAGCAGCCAAGAGAGGCTCGGACAGGGGAGCAATCAGCCCCAGCATTTT. The encoded protein is CASSQERLGQGSNQPQHF.

This clonotype was detected only once. The chain links TRBV28 to TRBJ1-1; no reliable D call. The CDR3 totals 10 residues. Germline V CDR1 and CDR2: MDHEN, SYDVKM. V dropped 6 bases and J dropped 9 bases, with 8 bases sitting between them. This chain's CDR3 is CASRNSKAFF. The DNA of the CDR3 is TGTGCCAGCAGGAACAGTAAAGCTTTCTTT.

J is TRBJ2-1 and V is TRBV5-4; 8 bases are shared with TRBD2. Trimming took 2 bases from V and 6 from J; bases not matched to a gene: 7. CDR3 length: 15 amino acids. The germline CDR1 and CDR2 sequences are SGHNT and YYREEE (reference sequence). The CDR3 region is CASSLGPGGLNEQFF. The CDR3 DNA follows: TGTGCCAGCAGCTTAGGGCCGGGGGGGCTCAATGAGCAGTTCTTC.

Here the CDR3 reads CSARDPASGGSRAYNEQFF. CDR3 nucleotide sequence: TGCAGTGCTAGAGATCCCGCTAGCGGGGGGTCAAGGGCCTACAATGAGCAGTTCTTC. The gene calls are TRBV20-1 and TRBJ2-1; 11 bases map to TRBD2. J was trimmed by 2 bases and V by 0 bases; bases with no gene match: 12. CDR1 and CDR2 (germline): DFQATT, SNEGSKA (reference sequence). The CDR3 runs 19 residues.

Only a few counts were recorded for this clonotype. V gene TRBV9 combines with J gene TRBJ2-7; weak D call: TRBD1 (6 bases). V was trimmed by 8 bases and J by 0 bases, leaving 12 bases between them. There are 13 residues in the CDR3. Germline V CDR1 and CDR2: SGDLS, YYNGEE. The CDR3 loop reads CASSPGASYEQYF. The CDR3 DNA reads TGTGCCAGTAGCCCAGGGGCCTCCTACGAGCAGTACTTC.

The gene calls are TRBV5-4 and TRBJ2-1, with D perhaps TRBD2 (7 bases). The V and J ends lost 2 bases and 7 bases respectively, with 10 bases between them. The CDR3 sequence is 13 residues long. Germline CDR1 is SGHNT and CDR2 is YYREEE (reference sequence). As DNA, the CDR3 is TGTGCCAGCAGCTTCGCGGGGGCGAATGAGCAGTTCTTC. The encoded protein is CASSFAGANEQFF.

The chain links TRBV12-3 or TRBV12-4 to TRBJ2-2; D possibly corresponds to TRBD1 (6 bases). CDR3 length: 13 amino acids. Trimming stripped 6 bases from V and 4 bases from J, with 9 bases between. The CDR3 nucleotides read TGTGCCAGCAGGGACAGCTTCACCGGGGAGCTGTTTTTT. It is translated as CASRDSFTGELFF.

In its sample, this clonotype was seen once. The chain links TRBV6-5 to TRBJ1-5; unclear D gene. Trimming pared 6 bases from V and 0 bases from J, leaving 12 bases between. Germline lookup yields CDR1 MNHEY and CDR2 SVGAGI. This CDR3 is built from 15 residues. As DNA, the CDR3 is TGTGCCAGCAGAACAGCCCCCCTTAGCAATCAGCCCCAGCATTTT. Its translation is CASRTAPLSNQPQHF.

V and J are TRBV7-2 and TRBJ2-4; TRBD2 matches at 7 bases. Trimming removed 5 bases from V and 7 bases from J; junction bases left unmatched: 5. The CDR3 spans 13 residues. CDR1 is SGHTA, CDR2 FQGNSA, per germline. CDR3: CASSTYGGNIQYF. The CDR3 coding sequence is TGTGCCAGCAGCACATACGGGGGGAACATTCAGTACTTC.

In this sample, this clonotype turned up once. The chain has TRBV4-1 and TRBJ2-1; tentatively, D is TRBD1 (8 bases). Trimming removed 6 bases from V and 4 bases from J, with 16 bases in between. The germline V gene encodes CDR1 MGHRA and CDR2 YSYEKL. The CDR3 is made up of 15 amino acids. CDR3 residues: CASSTDRGGYNEQFF. CDR3 bases: TGCGCCAGCAGTACCGACAGGGGAGGGTACAATGAGCAGTTCTTC.

The chain couples TRBV19 to TRBJ1-5; D perhaps matches TRBD1 (5 bases). CDR3 length equals 11 residues. Germline assignment: CDR1 LNHDA and CDR2 SQIVND (reference sequence). Trimming cost V 5 bases and J 9 bases, with 8 bases left between them. The CDR3 here is CASSPGGPQHF. The CDR3 DNA follows: TGTGCCAGTAGTCCCGGGGGGCCCCAGCATTTT.

The chain employs TRBV9 and TRBJ2-5, with D tentatively TRBD1 or TRBD2 (5 bases each). CDR3 length: 14 amino acids. The germline V gene has CDR1 SGDLS and CDR2 YYNGEE. Trimming took off 3 bases at V and 8 bases at J, with 17 bases between the two ends. Here the CDR3 reads CASSDHRPGGTQYF. The CDR3 region has the DNA TGTGCCAGCAGCGACCACAGGCCCGGAGGCACCCAGTACTTC.